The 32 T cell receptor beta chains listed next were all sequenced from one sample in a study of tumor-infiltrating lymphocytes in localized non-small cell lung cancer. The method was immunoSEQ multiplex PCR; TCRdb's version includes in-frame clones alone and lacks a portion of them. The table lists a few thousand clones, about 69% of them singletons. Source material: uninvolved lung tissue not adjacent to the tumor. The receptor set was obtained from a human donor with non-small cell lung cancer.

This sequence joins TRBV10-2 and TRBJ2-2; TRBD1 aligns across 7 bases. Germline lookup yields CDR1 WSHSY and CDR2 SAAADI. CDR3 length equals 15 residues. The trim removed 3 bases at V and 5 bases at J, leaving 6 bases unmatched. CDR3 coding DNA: TGCGCCAGCAGTGAAGGGACAGCGGCGACCGGGGAGCTGTTTTTT. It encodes CASSEGTAATGELFF.

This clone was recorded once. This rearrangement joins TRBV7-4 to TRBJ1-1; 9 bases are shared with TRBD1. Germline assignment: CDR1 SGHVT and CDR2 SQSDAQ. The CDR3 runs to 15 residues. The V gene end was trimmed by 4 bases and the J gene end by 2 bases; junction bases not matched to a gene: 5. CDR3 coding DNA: TGTGCCAGCAGCTCCGACAGGGGGGAAAACACTGAAGCTTTCTTT. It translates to CASSSDRGENTEAFF.

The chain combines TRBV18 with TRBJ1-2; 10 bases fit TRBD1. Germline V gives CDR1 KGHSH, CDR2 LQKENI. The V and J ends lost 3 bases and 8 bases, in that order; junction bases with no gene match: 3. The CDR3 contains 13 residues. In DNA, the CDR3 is TGTGCCAGCTCACCCGGGACAGGGGTCGGCTACACCTTC. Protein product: CASSPGTGVGYTF.

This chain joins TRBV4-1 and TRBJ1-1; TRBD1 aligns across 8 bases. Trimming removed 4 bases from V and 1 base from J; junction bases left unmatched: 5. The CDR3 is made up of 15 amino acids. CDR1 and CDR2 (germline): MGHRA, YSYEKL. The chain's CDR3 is CASSLTQGENTEAFF. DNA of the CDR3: TGCGCCAGCAGCCTGACACAGGGGGAGAACACTGAAGCTTTCTTT.

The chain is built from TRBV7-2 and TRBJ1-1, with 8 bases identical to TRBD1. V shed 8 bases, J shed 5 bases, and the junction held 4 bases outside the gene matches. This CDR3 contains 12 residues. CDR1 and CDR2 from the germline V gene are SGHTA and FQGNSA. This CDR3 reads CASGDRGTEAFF. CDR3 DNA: TGTGCCAGCGGCGACAGGGGAACTGAAGCTTTCTTT. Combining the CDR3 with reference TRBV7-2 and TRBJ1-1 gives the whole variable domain GAGVSQSPSNKVTEKGKDVELRCDPISGHTALYWYRQSLGQGLEFLIYFQGNSAPDKSGLPSDRFSAERTGGSVSTLTIQRTQQEDSAVYLCASGDRGTEAFFGQGTRLTVV.

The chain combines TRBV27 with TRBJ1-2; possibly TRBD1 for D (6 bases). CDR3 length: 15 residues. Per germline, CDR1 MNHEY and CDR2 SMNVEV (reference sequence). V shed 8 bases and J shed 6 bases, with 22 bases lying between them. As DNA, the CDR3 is TGTGCCAGCGGTCGACAGGCTCGGGAGGAGAATGGCTACACCTTC. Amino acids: CASGRQAREENGYTF.

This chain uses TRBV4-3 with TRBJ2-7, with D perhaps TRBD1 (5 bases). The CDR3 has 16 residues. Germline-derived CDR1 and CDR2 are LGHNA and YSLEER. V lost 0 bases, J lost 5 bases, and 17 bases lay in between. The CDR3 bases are TGCGCCAGCAGCCAAGATAAGGGGTTTCTCCAGAACGAGCAGTACTTC. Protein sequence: CASSQDKGFLQNEQYF.

Here the CDR3 reads CASSQVPRVTQYF. CDR3 bases: TGTGCCAGCAGCCAAGTTCCCCGGGTGACGCAGTATTTT. The chain combines TRBV14 with TRBJ2-3; D gene unclear. The germline CDR1 and CDR2 sequences are SGHDN and FVKESK. The CDR3 is 13 residues long. Trimming left V 1 base short and J 9 bases short, with 11 bases between.

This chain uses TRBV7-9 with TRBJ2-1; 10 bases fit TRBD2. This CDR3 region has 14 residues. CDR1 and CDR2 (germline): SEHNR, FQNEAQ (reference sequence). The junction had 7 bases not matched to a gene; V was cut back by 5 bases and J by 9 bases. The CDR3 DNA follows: TGTGCCAGCAGCCCGCTGACTAGCGGGCGTGAGCAGTTCTTC. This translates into CASSPLTSGREQFF.

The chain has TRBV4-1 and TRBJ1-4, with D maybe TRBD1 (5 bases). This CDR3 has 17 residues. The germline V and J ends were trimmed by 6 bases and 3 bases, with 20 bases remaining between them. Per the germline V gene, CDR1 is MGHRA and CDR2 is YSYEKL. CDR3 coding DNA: TGCGCCAGCAGTAAAGCGGGGGTCGGGGGGGCTAATGAAAAACTGTTTTTT. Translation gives CASSKAGVGGANEKLFF.

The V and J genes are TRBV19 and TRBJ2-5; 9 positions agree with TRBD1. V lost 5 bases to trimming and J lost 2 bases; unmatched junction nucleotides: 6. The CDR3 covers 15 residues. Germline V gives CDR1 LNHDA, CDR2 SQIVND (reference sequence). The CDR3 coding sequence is TGTGCCAGTAGTTCCGGACAGGGGCCTCAAGAGACCCAGTACTTC. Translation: CASSSGQGPQETQYF.

CDR3 sequence reads: CASSLPRGGMDYGYTF. CDR3 bases: TGTGCCAGCAGCTTGCCTAGAGGGGGCATGGACTATGGCTACACCTTC. V usage is TRBV7-8 and J usage is TRBJ1-2, with 7 bases aligning to TRBD1. V trimming: 3 bases; J trimming: 3 bases; junction bases outside the gene matches: 10. Germline V gene sequence: CDR1 SGHVS, CDR2 FQNEAQ. The CDR3 spans 16 residues.

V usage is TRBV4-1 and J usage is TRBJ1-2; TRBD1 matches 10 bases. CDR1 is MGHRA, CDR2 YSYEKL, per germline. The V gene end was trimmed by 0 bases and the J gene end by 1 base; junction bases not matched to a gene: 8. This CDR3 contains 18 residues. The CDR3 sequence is CASSQEGDRGPLNYGYTF. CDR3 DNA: TGCGCCAGCAGCCAAGAAGGGGACAGGGGACCTCTTAACTATGGCTACACCTTC.

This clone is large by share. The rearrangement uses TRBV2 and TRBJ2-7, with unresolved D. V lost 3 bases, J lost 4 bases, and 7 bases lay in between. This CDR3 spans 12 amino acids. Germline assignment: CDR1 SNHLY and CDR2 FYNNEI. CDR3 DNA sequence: TGTGCCAGCAGTGACAGATTTTACGAGCAGTACTTC. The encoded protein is CASSDRFYEQYF.

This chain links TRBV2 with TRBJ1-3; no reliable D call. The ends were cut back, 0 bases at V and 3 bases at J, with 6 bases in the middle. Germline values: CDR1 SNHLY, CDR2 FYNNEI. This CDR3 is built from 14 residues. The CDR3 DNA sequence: TGTGCCAGCAGTGAAGCGCGGGGTGGAAACACCATATATTTT. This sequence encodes CASSEARGGNTIYF.

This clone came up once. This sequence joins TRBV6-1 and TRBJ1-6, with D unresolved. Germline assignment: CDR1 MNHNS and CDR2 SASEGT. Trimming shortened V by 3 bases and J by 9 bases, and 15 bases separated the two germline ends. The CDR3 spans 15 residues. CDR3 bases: TGTGCCAGCAGTGACTTCGGAGGAGGAAGTTCACCCCTCCACTTT. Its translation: CASSDFGGGSSPLHF.

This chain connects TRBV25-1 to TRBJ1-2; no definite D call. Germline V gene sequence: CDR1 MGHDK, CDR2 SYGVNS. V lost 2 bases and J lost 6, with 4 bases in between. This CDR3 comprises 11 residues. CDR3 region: CASSELNGYTF. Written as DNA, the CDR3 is TGTGCCAGCAGTGAACTAAATGGCTACACCTTC.

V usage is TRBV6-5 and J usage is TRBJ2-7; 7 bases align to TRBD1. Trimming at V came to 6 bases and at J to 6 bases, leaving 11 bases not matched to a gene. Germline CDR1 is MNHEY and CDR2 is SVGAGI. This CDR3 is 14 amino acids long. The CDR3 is CASRLQGSPLEQYF. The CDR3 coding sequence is TGTGCCAGCAGGCTACAGGGGTCCCCTCTCGAGCAGTACTTC.

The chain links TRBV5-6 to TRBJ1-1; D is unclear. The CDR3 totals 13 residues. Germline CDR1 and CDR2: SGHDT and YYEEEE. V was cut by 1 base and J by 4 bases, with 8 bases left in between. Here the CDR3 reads CASSLWGTTEAFF. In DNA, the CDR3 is TGTGCCAGCAGCTTGTGGGGTACCACTGAAGCTTTCTTT.

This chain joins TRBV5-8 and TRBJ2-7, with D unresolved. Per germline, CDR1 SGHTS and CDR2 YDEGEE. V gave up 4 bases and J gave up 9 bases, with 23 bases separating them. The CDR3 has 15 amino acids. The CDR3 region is CASSPPGSQFLGQYF. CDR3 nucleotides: TGTGCCAGCAGCCCTCCAGGCTCGCAATTCCTTGGGCAGTACTTC.

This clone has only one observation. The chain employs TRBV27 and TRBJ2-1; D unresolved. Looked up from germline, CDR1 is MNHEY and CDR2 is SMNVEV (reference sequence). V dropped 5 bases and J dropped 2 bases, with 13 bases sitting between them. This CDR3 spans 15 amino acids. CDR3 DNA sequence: TGTGCCAGCAGTACCGGACGTTTCACCTACAATGAGCAGTTCTTC. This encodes CASSTGRFTYNEQFF.

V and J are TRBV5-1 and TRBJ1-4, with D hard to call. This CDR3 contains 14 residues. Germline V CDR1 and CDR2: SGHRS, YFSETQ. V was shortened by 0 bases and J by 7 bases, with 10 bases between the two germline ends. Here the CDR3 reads CASSLEERGEKLFF. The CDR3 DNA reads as TGCGCCAGCAGCTTGGAGGAGAGAGGTGAAAAACTGTTTTTT. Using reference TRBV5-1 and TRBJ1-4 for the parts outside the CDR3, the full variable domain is KAGVTQTPRYLIKTRGQQVTLSCSPISGHRSVSWYQQTPGQGLQFLFEYFSETQRNKGNFPGRFSGRQFSNSRSEMNVSTLELGDSALYLCASSLEERGEKLFFGSGTQLSVL.

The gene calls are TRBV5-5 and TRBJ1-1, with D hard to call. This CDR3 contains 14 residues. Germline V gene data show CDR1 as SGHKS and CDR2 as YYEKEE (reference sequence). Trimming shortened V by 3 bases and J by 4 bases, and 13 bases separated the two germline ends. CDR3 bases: TGTGCCAGCAGCTACGTCAGGCGGACCACTGAAGCTTTCTTT. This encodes CASSYVRRTTEAFF.

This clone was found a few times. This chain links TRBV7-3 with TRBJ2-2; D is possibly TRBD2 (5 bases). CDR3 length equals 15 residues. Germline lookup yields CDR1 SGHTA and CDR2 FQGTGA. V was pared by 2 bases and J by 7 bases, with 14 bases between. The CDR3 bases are TGTGCCAGCAGCTTAGGGGAGCGTGCAAGCGGGGAGCTGTTTTTT. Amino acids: CASSLGERASGELFF.

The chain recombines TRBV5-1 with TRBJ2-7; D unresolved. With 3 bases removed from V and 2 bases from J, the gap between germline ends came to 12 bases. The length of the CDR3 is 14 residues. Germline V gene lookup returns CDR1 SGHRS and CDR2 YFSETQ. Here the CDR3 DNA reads TGCGCCAGCAGCTCTCACTACAACCCCTACGAGCAGTACTTC. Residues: CASSSHYNPYEQYF.

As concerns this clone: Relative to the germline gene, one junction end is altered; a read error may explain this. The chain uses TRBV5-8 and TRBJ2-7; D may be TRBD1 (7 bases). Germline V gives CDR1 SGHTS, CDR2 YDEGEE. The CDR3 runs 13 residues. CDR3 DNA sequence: TGTGCCAGCAGCAACAGGGGACAGCCCCGGGAGAACTTC. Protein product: CASSNRGQPRENF.

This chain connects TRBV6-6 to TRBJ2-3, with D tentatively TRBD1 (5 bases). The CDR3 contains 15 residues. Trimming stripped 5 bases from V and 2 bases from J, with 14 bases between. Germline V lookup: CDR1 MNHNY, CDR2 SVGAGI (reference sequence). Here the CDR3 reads CASSPHPDNTDTQYF. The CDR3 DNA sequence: TGTGCCAGCAGTCCCCACCCGGACAACACAGATACGCAGTATTTT.

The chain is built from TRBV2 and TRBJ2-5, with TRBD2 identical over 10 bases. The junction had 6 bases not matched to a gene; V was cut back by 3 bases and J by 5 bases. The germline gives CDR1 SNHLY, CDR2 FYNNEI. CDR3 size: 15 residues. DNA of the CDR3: TGTGCCAGCAGTGAGAGTCTAGCGGGAGCGGAGACCCAGTACTTC. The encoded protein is CASSESLAGAETQYF. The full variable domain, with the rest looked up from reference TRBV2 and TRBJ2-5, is EPEVTQTPSHQVTQMGQEVILRCVPISNHLYFYWYRQILGQKVEFLVSFYNNEISEKSEIFDDQFSVERPDGSNFTLKIRSTKLEDSAMYFCASSESLAGAETQYFGPGTRLLVL.

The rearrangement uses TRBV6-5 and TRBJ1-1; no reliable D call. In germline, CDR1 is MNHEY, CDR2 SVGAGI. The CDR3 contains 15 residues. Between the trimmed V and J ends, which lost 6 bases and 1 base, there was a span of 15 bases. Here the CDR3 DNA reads TGTGCCAGCAGCCCGGGCGCCTTGGGGAACACTGAAGCTTTCTTT. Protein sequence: CASSPGALGNTEAFF.

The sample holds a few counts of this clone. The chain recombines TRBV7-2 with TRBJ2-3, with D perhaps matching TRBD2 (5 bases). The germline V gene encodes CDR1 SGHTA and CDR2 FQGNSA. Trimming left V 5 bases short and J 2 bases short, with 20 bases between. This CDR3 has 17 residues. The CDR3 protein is CASSPRLSFPPTDTQYF. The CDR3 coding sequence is TGTGCCAGCAGCCCCAGACTAAGTTTCCCCCCCACAGATACGCAGTATTTT.

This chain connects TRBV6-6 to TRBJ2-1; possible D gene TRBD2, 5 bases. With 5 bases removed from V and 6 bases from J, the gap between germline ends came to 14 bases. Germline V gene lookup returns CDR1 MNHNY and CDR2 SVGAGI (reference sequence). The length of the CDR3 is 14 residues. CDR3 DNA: TGTGCCAGCAGTAACCACGGAGGCGGCAATGAGCAGTTCTTC. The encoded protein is CASSNHGGGNEQFF.

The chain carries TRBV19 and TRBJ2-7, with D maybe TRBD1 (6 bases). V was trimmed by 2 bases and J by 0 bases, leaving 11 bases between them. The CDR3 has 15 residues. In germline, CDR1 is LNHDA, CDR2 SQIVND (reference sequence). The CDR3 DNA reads TGTGCCAGTAGTATAACAGGGATCACCTCCTACGAGCAGTACTTC. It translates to CASSITGITSYEQYF.